This record concerns one T cell receptor beta chain sequence. What it binds is unknown. Mismatch with germline at one junction end may stem from a read error. Unexposed donor CD4+ T cells date from about 2011-2019, before the COVID-19 pandemic. The cells were cultured for approximately 10 days before CD4+ T cells were isolated. As cell numbers allowed, unexposed-donor CD4+ T cells faced SARS-CoV-2 S/N and four cold-coronavirus spikes. These data belong to a study of CD4 T cells in relation to SARS-CoV-2 and coronaviruses. The repertoire was sequenced with immunoSEQ multiplex PCR; TCRdb's copy has only in-frame clones and lacks some. The table lists around 20,000 clones, 60% to 80% of them singletons, with about 20% in the top ten. CDR1 and CDR2 (germline): GTSNPN, SVGIG (reference sequence). This CDR3 region has 14 residues. Study findings and constraints: Each donor contributed either pre-pandemic or post-infection samples, not both.

The material sequenced was CD4+ T cells from PBMCs, cultured in vitro. The receptor was derived from a human donor in good health. The V and J genes are TRBV30 and TRBJ1-6; D might be TRBD1 (5 bases). The CDR3 DNA reads TGTGCCTGGAACGGGGCCTCCAATAATTCACCCCTCCACTTT. Protein: CAWNGASNNSPLHF.